The 17 T cell receptor beta chains below come from one sample, sequenced in a study of shared clonotypes between healthy human individuals. Sequenced by immunoSEQ multiplex PCR; TCRdb stores in-frame clones only, minus some. The sample lists approximately 840,000 clones; 96% were seen once. The naive CD8 population came from CD45RO-negative cells selected for CCR7, without terminally differentiated effector memory CD45RA+ cells. The sample was naive CD8+ T cells sorted from blood. These receptors were collected from a man aged 25-40 years in good health.

The chain is built from TRBV28 and TRBJ2-7; D remains ambiguous. Trimming left V 4 bases short and J 2 bases short, with 21 bases between. The CDR3 is made up of 17 amino acids. CDR1 MDHEN and CDR2 SYDVKM come from the germline V gene. The CDR3: CASSSKSWRYKTYEQYF. The CDR3 DNA reads TGTGCCAGCAGTTCTAAGTCGTGGCGGTATAAGACCTACGAGCAGTACTTC.

The gene calls are TRBV5-4 and TRBJ2-7; TRBD2 matches at 16 bases. The length of the CDR3 is 15 residues. Germline loops: CDR1 SGHNT, CDR2 YYREEE (reference sequence). The J segment lost 4 bases and the V segment lost 4 bases, leaving 2 bases of the junction unmatched. CDR3 protein: CASSTGLAGGYEQYF. In DNA form, the CDR3 reads TGTGCCAGCAGCACGGGACTAGCGGGAGGGTACGAGCAGTACTTC.

The V call is TRBV11-2, the J call TRBJ1-1, with D hard to call. Deletions cut 3 bases from V and 6 bases from J, with 8 bases between. Germline CDR1 SGHAT, CDR2 FQNNGV. CDR3 length equals 12 residues. The CDR3 protein is CASSFGLAEAFF. For the CDR3, the DNA is TGTGCCAGCAGCTTCGGATTAGCTGAAGCTTTCTTT.

A few counts support this clone. The genes are TRBV27 and TRBJ2-1, with 7 bases that match TRBD2. The CDR3 loop spans 14 amino acids. CDR1 is MNHEY, CDR2 SMNVEV, per germline (reference sequence). V dropped 6 bases and J dropped 0; count of bases not matched to a gene: 2. CDR3 bases: TGTGCCAGCAGCCGCGGGGGCTCCTACAATGAGCAGTTCTTC. This codes for CASSRGGSYNEQFF.

This chain joins TRBV6-5 and TRBJ2-1; the D is unclear. Germline V gives CDR1 MNHEY, CDR2 SVGAGI. CDR3 length: 13 residues. The V end lost 0 bases, the J end lost 9 bases, and 9 bases lay between the germline ends. The CDR3 DNA sequence: TGTGCCAGCAGTTACTCGAGAGGTACTGAGCAGTTCTTC. Translated, it gives CASSYSRGTEQFF.

The V call is TRBV7-6, the J call TRBJ2-1; a possible D gene is TRBD2 (5 bases). CDR1 is SGHVS, CDR2 FNYEAQ, per germline. The CDR3 has 15 amino acids. Trimming pared 2 bases from V and 5 bases from J, leaving 13 bases between. The CDR3 spells CASSLMVGVNNEQFF. As DNA, the CDR3 is TGTGCCAGCAGCTTAATGGTGGGAGTGAACAATGAGCAGTTCTTC. Together with reference TRBV7-6 and TRBJ2-1, the CDR3 gives the full variable domain: GAGVSQSPRYKVTKRGQDVALRCDPISGHVSLYWYRQALGQGPEFLTYFNYEAQQDKSGLPNDRFSAERPEGSISTLTIQRTEQRDSAMYRCASSLMVGVNNEQFFGPGTRLTVL.

This clone was picked up one time. The J gene is TRBJ2-1, the V gene TRBV29-1; D uncertain. V dropped 1 base and J dropped 5 bases, with 18 bases sitting between them. CDR1 and CDR2 from the germline V gene are SQVTM and ANQGSEA. The CDR3 contains 16 residues. CDR3 in DNA: TGCAGCGTTGAAGGGTGGGTAGGGCGACCTAACAATGAGCAGTTCTTC. It translates to CSVEGWVGRPNNEQFF.

In its sample, this clone was seen a few times. The V gene is TRBV7-2, the J gene TRBJ2-7, with D perhaps matching TRBD2 (6 bases). V lost 5 bases and J 5 bases, leaving 16 bases between the germline ends. This CDR3 has 14 residues. Germline V gene data show CDR1 as SGHTA and CDR2 as FQGNSA. The chain's CDR3 is CASSLSGRRDEQYF. Here the CDR3 DNA reads TGTGCCAGCAGCCTTAGCGGAAGACGCGACGAGCAGTACTTC.

This chain joins TRBV5-1 and TRBJ2-7; either TRBD1 or TRBD2 may fit D (5 bases each). The CDR3 covers 14 residues. V was pared by 4 bases and J by 3 bases, with 14 bases between. Per germline, CDR1 SGHRS and CDR2 YFSETQ. The CDR3 sequence: CASSDTMGVYEQYF. CDR3 in DNA: TGCGCCAGCAGCGACACCATGGGGGTCTACGAGCAGTACTTC.

This rearrangement joins TRBV27 to TRBJ2-7; D might be TRBD1 (5 bases). V lost 5 bases and J 13 bases, leaving 18 bases between the germline ends. Looked up from germline, CDR1 is MNHEY and CDR2 is SMNVEV (reference sequence). This CDR3 comprises 12 residues. The DNA of the CDR3 is TGTGCCAGCAGTACAGGCGTTCTACCGCTATACTTC. Encoded protein: CASSTGVLPLYF.

This clone was found once. This chain connects TRBV7-9 to TRBJ2-1; 9 bases map to TRBD2. The junction had 5 bases not matched to a gene; V was cut back by 1 base and J by 4 bases. The germline CDR1 and CDR2 sequences are SEHNR and FQNEAQ (reference sequence). This CDR3 has 16 amino acids. DNA for the CDR3: TGTGCCAGCAGCTTAGGGCTAGCGGGAAGGTACAATGAGCAGTTCTTC. Translation gives CASSLGLAGRYNEQFF.

The V and J genes are TRBV6-6 and TRBJ2-1; 11 bases fit TRBD2. Germline assignment: CDR1 MNHNY and CDR2 SVGAGI (reference sequence). This CDR3 region has 15 residues. The ends lost 5 bases at V and 6 bases at J; junction bases unmatched: 6. CDR3 coding DNA: TGTGCCAGCAGTCTTATAGCGGGAGGGGTCAATGAGCAGTTCTTC. The encoded protein is CASSLIAGGVNEQFF.

The chain is built from TRBV6-6 and TRBJ1-4; 9 positions agree with TRBD1. The CDR3 is 15 amino acids. The V gene end was trimmed by 1 base and the J gene end by 5 bases; junction bases not matched to a gene: 2. Per germline, CDR1 MNHNY and CDR2 SVGAGI (reference sequence). The CDR3 region is CASSYYGQGNEKLFF. CDR3 sequence (DNA): TGTGCCAGCAGTTACTACGGACAGGGGAATGAAAAACTGTTTTTT.

This clone was detected a few times. This rearrangement joins TRBV28 to TRBJ1-5, with D maybe TRBD1 (5 bases). There are 13 residues in the CDR3. V was trimmed by 5 bases and J by 5 bases, leaving 10 bases between them. Germline CDR1 and CDR2: MDHEN and SYDVKM. The CDR3 region has the DNA TGTGCCAGCAGTCCGGACAACCATCAGCCCCAGCATTTT. It specifies CASSPDNHQPQHF.

The chain employs TRBV27 and TRBJ2-7, with 15 nucleotides matching TRBD2. The length of the CDR3 is 14 residues. CDR1 MNHEY and CDR2 SMNVEV come from the germline V gene (reference sequence). After removal of 8 bases from V and 7 bases from J, the junction contained 6 bases not matched to a gene. In nucleotides, the CDR3 is TGTGCCAGCGCCCCGGGACTAGCGGGAGGAGAGCAGTACTTC. This encodes CASAPGLAGGEQYF.

In this sample, this clone turned up once. The V gene is TRBV5-4, the J gene TRBJ2-1; 7 bases agree with TRBD1. The CDR3 runs to 15 residues. The germline CDR1 and CDR2 sequences are SGHNT and YYREEE (reference sequence). Trimming removed 4 bases from V and 3 bases from J; junction bases left unmatched: 7. CDR3 DNA sequence: TGTGCCAGCAGCAAAAGGGACAGTGTCTACAATGAGCAGTTCTTC. Translated: CASSKRDSVYNEQFF.

The rearrangement links TRBV13 to TRBJ2-7; no clear D. Trimming removed 3 bases at V and 0 bases at J, with 12 bases between. This CDR3 is built from 15 residues. From germline, CDR1 is PRHDT and CDR2 FYEKMQ (reference sequence). CDR3 bases: TGTGCCAGCAGCTTGGCACGTCGCAGCTCCTACGAGCAGTACTTC. Translation gives CASSLARRSSYEQYF.